The 30 T cell receptor beta chains below were found in one sample sequenced in a study of T cell changes during pregnancy in multiple sclerosis. Sequencing was performed with immunoSEQ multiplex PCR; in TCRdb, only in-frame clones are kept and a portion is missing. The profile covers around 40,000 clones, with 90% to 95% appearing a single time and around 0.78% taken by the ten largest. This material consisted of CD4+ T cells from peripheral blood mononuclear cells, taken in the third trimester of pregnancy. The receptors were sampled from a female donor with multiple sclerosis, enrolled in a pregnancy study.

The V and J genes are TRBV2 and TRBJ2-1; TRBD2 matches 7 bases. The CDR3 contains 16 residues. Trimming removed 2 bases from V and 9 bases from J; junction bases left unmatched: 13. Germline V gene data show CDR1 as SNHLY and CDR2 as FYNNEI. CDR3 region: CASSEWGGVDISEQFF. The CDR3 nucleotides are TGTGCCAGCAGTGAATGGGGGGGAGTTGATATTAGTGAGCAGTTCTTC.

This rearrangement joins TRBV7-6 to TRBJ2-5; possible D gene TRBD2, 7 bases. The germline V gene encodes CDR1 SGHVS and CDR2 FNYEAQ. Deletions cut 0 bases from V and 13 bases from J, with 15 bases between. The CDR3 extends over 13 amino acids. The CDR3 DNA sequence: TGTGCCAGCAGCTTAGCGGGGGGGCTAGCCAGGTACTTC. Protein product: CASSLAGGLARYF. The variable domain in full, completed from reference TRBV7-6 and TRBJ2-5, reads GAGVSQSPRYKVTKRGQDVALRCDPISGHVSLYWYRQALGQGPEFLTYFNYEAQQDKSGLPNDRFSAERPEGSISTLTIQRTEQRDSAMYRCASSLAGGLARYFGPGTRLLVL.

The V call is TRBV6-4, the J call TRBJ2-7; D remains ambiguous. V lost 5 bases, J lost 2 bases, and 16 bases lay in between. CDR3 length: 15 residues. Germline assignment: CDR1 MRHNA and CDR2 SNTAGT. The CDR3 sequence is CASSRSADETYEQYF. CDR3 nucleotide sequence: TGTGCCAGCAGTCGGAGCGCCGATGAGACCTACGAGCAGTACTTC.

V usage is TRBV10-3 and J usage is TRBJ1-2; D is uncertain. This CDR3 region has 14 residues. Trimming took 3 bases from V and 7 from J, leaving 15 bases between them. Germline V gives CDR1 ENHRY, CDR2 SYGVKD. The chain's CDR3 is CAISDRQAGGGYTF. CDR3 bases: TGTGCCATCAGTGATCGGCAGGCTGGAGGTGGCTACACCTTC.

V usage is TRBV6-1 and J usage is TRBJ2-5, with 7 bases lining up with TRBD1. Per the germline V gene, CDR1 is MNHNS and CDR2 is SASEGT. This CDR3 has 17 amino acids. J was trimmed by 5 bases and V by 2 bases; bases with no gene match: 14. The CDR3 region is CASSEQGETGSYETQYF. The CDR3 DNA is TGTGCCAGCAGTGAACAAGGGGAGACAGGGTCTTACGAGACCCAGTACTTC.

This chain uses TRBV10-1 with TRBJ2-1, with 9 bases lining up with TRBD2. Germline V gives CDR1 WNHNN, CDR2 SYGVQD (reference sequence). With 5 bases clipped from V and 0 bases from J, the junction kept 8 bases outside the gene matches. The CDR3 sequence is 17 residues long. The CDR3 loop reads CASSTTSGLSSYNEQFF. The CDR3, as DNA: TGCGCCAGCAGTACAACTAGCGGGCTGAGCTCCTACAATGAGCAGTTCTTC.

The chain has TRBV10-3 and TRBJ2-1, with 12 bases lining up with TRBD1. CDR3 length: 14 residues. CDR1 is ENHRY, CDR2 SYGVKD, per germline. The CDR3 DNA reads as TGTGCGATTCGGGGACAGGGGGCCCACAATGAGCAGTTCTTC. Residues: CAIRGQGAHNEQFF.

The genes are TRBV11-1 and TRBJ1-1; tentatively, D is TRBD1 (6 bases). Trimming removed 1 base at V and 0 bases at J, with 9 bases between. CDR3 length equals 15 residues. Germline lookup yields CDR1 SGHAT and CDR2 FQDESV (reference sequence). In DNA form, the CDR3 reads TGTGCCAGCAGCTTAGGGGACAAGCTGAACACTGAAGCTTTCTTT. Protein sequence: CASSLGDKLNTEAFF.

The chain links TRBV18 to TRBJ1-5, with 9 nucleotides matching TRBD1. Germline V gives CDR1 KGHSH, CDR2 LQKENI. This CDR3 is built from 15 residues. V lost 5 bases and J lost 3; bases outside the gene matches: 5. For the CDR3, the DNA is TGTGCCAGCTCAGCCGGGACAGGGAACAATCAGCCCCAGCATTTT. Its protein product is CASSAGTGNNQPQHF.

In DNA form, the CDR3 reads TGTGCCAGCAGCTTACGACAGGGGTTCGGGGAGCAGTACTTC. Translation: CASSLRQGFGEQYF. The chain employs TRBV7-2 and TRBJ2-7; TRBD1 aligns across 8 bases. This CDR3 spans 14 amino acids. The ends lost 2 bases at V and 7 bases at J; junction bases unmatched: 7. The germline V gene has CDR1 SGHTA and CDR2 FQGNSA.

This clone was seen a single time. The chain uses TRBV30 and TRBJ1-1; D is possibly TRBD1 (6 bases). The CDR3 runs to 15 residues. From germline, CDR1 is GTSNPN and CDR2 SVGIG (reference sequence). V was shortened by 0 bases and J by 5 bases, with 16 bases between the two germline ends. The CDR3 here is CAWSVFGGRGTEAFF. CDR3 sequence (DNA): TGTGCCTGGAGTGTTTTCGGGGGGCGAGGTACTGAAGCTTTCTTT.

This chain uses TRBV6-1 with TRBJ2-1; the D gene is possibly TRBD1 (5 bases). This CDR3 spans 14 amino acids. The V end was cut by 5 bases, the J end by 0 bases, with 8 bases between. Germline-derived CDR1 and CDR2 are MNHNS and SASEGT. CDR3 bases: TGTGCCAGCAGTTCAGGGAACTCCTACAATGAGCAGTTCTTC. Translation: CASSSGNSYNEQFF.

V usage is TRBV5-1 and J usage is TRBJ1-1; 7 bases are shared with TRBD1. Germline values: CDR1 SGHRS, CDR2 YFSETQ. V shed 4 bases and J 6 bases; nucleotides not matched to a gene: 12. The CDR3 loop spans 15 amino acids. DNA of the CDR3: TGCGCCAGCAGCAGGGACAGTCCCCTTACCTCTGAAGCTTTCTTT. Amino acid sequence: CASSRDSPLTSEAFF. Full variable domain (outside the CDR3, taken from reference TRBV5-1 and TRBJ1-1): KAGVTQTPRYLIKTRGQQVTLSCSPISGHRSVSWYQQTPGQGLQFLFEYFSETQRNKGNFPGRFSGRQFSNSRSEMNVSTLELGDSALYLCASSRDSPLTSEAFFGQGTRLTVV.

The CDR3 loop is CASSPSTSVDNEQFF. DNA of the CDR3: TGTGCCAGCTCACCGTCCACTAGCGTGGACAATGAGCAGTTCTTC. This chain joins TRBV18 and TRBJ2-1; 7 positions match TRBD2. The J segment lost 5 bases and the V segment lost 3 bases, leaving 7 bases of the junction unmatched. The length of the CDR3 is 15 residues. Germline CDR1 is KGHSH and CDR2 is LQKENI.

This chain connects TRBV15 to TRBJ2-4, with D perhaps matching TRBD1 (6 bases). Per germline, CDR1 LNHNV and CDR2 YYDKDF (reference sequence). The CDR3 contains 15 residues. Deletions cut 0 bases from V and 10 bases from J, with 16 bases between. CDR3 loop: CATSRDRAGEWIQYF. CDR3 nucleotides: TGTGCCACCAGCAGAGATCGGGCAGGGGAATGGATTCAGTACTTC.

The V and J genes are TRBV4-3 and TRBJ1-1; TRBD1 is a possible D gene (5 bases). V was clipped by 4 bases and J by 1 base, with 7 bases between them. The CDR3 totals 13 residues. Germline V gives CDR1 LGHNA, CDR2 YSLEER. CDR3 region: CASSRTGNTEAFF. In DNA, the CDR3 is TGCGCCAGCAGCCGAACAGGGAACACTGAAGCTTTCTTT.

Worth noting for this clone: Other DNA sequences in this specimen translate into the identical CDR3. The rearrangement uses TRBV7-9 and TRBJ2-1; 13 bases agree with TRBD2. Germline V gene data show CDR1 as SEHNR and CDR2 as FQNEAQ (reference sequence). This CDR3 spans 15 amino acids. V lost 4 bases, J lost 4 bases, and 1 base stayed unmatched. The CDR3 is CASSSGLAGYNEQFF. The DNA of the CDR3 is TGTGCCAGCAGCTCGGGACTAGCGGGGTACAATGAGCAGTTCTTC.

The chain couples TRBV10-2 to TRBJ2-1; 8 bases align to TRBD2. V shed 0 bases and J 7 bases; nucleotides not matched to a gene: 11. There are 17 residues in the CDR3. The germline V gene encodes CDR1 WSHSY and CDR2 SAAADI. CDR3 coding DNA: TGCGCCAGCAGTGAGTCATCTTTAAGCGGGAGTATAAATGAGCAGTTCTTC. Protein sequence: CASSESSLSGSINEQFF.

The V gene is TRBV5-5, the J gene TRBJ2-3, with D maybe TRBD2 (6 bases). This CDR3 is 17 amino acids long. CDR1 is SGHKS and CDR2 is YYEKEE in the germline V gene (reference sequence). Trimming took 0 bases from V and 0 from J, leaving 14 bases between them. Here the CDR3 DNA reads TGTGCCAGCAGCTTGGGGGGTATGAGCGGGAGCACAGATACGCAGTATTTT. Residues: CASSLGGMSGSTDTQYF.

This chain joins TRBV6-5 and TRBJ2-7, with 11 nucleotides matching TRBD2. CDR1 is MNHEY and CDR2 is SVGAGI in the germline V gene. CDR3 length equals 15 residues. With 2 bases clipped from V and 3 bases from J, the junction kept 3 bases outside the gene matches. The CDR3 loop reads CASSYGTSGNYEQYF. The DNA for the CDR3 is TGTGCCAGCAGTTACGGGACTAGCGGAAACTACGAGCAGTACTTC.

This chain links TRBV2 with TRBJ2-7, with D hard to call. The V end lost 0 bases, the J end lost 2 bases, and 11 bases lay between the germline ends. The CDR3 is 15 amino acids. In germline, CDR1 is SNHLY, CDR2 FYNNEI. In DNA, the CDR3 is TGTGCCAGCAGTGAAGCCCTTTACAGTGCCTACGAGCAGTACTTC. The encoded protein is CASSEALYSAYEQYF.

The CDR3 DNA reads as TGTGCCAGCACCCCGAGGGCAGGAAGGAGCTCCTACGAGCAGTACTTC. It yields the protein CASTPRAGRSSYEQYF. V and J are TRBV5-6 and TRBJ2-7, with D possibly being TRBD2 (5 bases). In germline, CDR1 is SGHDT, CDR2 YYEEEE. The CDR3 covers 16 residues. V gave up 6 bases and J gave up 0 bases, with 19 bases separating them. The full variable domain, with the rest looked up from reference TRBV5-6 and TRBJ2-7, is DAGVTQSPTHLIKTRGQQVTLRCSPKSGHDTVSWYQQALGQGPQFIFQYYEEEERQRGNFPDRFSGHQFPNYSSELNVNALLLGDSALYLCASTPRAGRSSYEQYFGPGTRLTVT.

V usage is TRBV5-1 and J usage is TRBJ2-5; 11 bases agree with TRBD2. The CDR3 extends over 14 amino acids. Germline V CDR1 and CDR2: SGHRS, YFSETQ. The trim removed 7 bases at V and 1 base at J, leaving 3 bases unmatched. CDR3 in amino acids: CASRLAGFQETQYF. CDR3 DNA sequence: TGCGCCAGCCGACTAGCGGGATTCCAAGAGACCCAGTACTTC.

The V and J genes are TRBV19 and TRBJ1-5; D is ambiguous. Per germline, CDR1 LNHDA and CDR2 SQIVND (reference sequence). CDR3 size: 16 residues. V dropped 3 bases and J dropped 0 bases, with 12 bases sitting between them. This CDR3 is CASSIVEQLSNQPQHF. In DNA, the CDR3 is TGTGCCAGTAGTATTGTCGAACAGCTTAGCAATCAGCCCCAGCATTTT.

The chain is built from TRBV2 and TRBJ2-3; 7 bases are shared with TRBD2. V was pared by 4 bases and J by 4 bases, with 2 bases of the junction left unmatched. The CDR3 is 13 amino acids. Germline-derived CDR1 and CDR2 are SNHLY and FYNNEI. The CDR3, as DNA: TGTGCCAGCAGTGGGGACTACCCAGATACGCAGTATTTT. It specifies CASSGDYPDTQYF.

The chain carries TRBV4-2 and TRBJ1-2, with D possibly matching TRBD1 (5 bases). The germline V gene has CDR1 LGHNA and CDR2 YNFKEQ. V was trimmed by 0 bases and J by 4 bases, leaving 12 bases between them. The CDR3 runs to 15 residues. The CDR3: CASSQEGGVSYGYTF. As DNA, the CDR3 is TGTGCCAGCAGCCAAGAGGGGGGGGTGAGCTATGGCTACACCTTC.

The chain couples TRBV5-6 to TRBJ2-2; TRBD2 is a possible D gene (6 bases). The CDR3 extends over 16 amino acids. Germline V gives CDR1 SGHDT, CDR2 YYEEEE. With 3 bases removed from V and 7 bases from J, the gap between germline ends came to 19 bases. CDR3 in amino acids: CASSSRGTGFGGELFF. The CDR3 coding sequence is TGTGCCAGCAGCTCACGGGGGACTGGTTTTGGCGGGGAGCTGTTTTTT.

V is TRBV29-1 and J is TRBJ2-7; D is possibly TRBD2 (6 bases). The CDR3 loop spans 12 amino acids. CDR1 SQVTM and CDR2 ANQGSEA come from the germline V gene. Trimming pared 2 bases from V and 7 bases from J, leaving 12 bases between. The CDR3 region is CSVERGGGEQYF. DNA for the CDR3: TGCAGCGTTGAAAGGGGAGGAGGGGAGCAGTACTTC.

The chain employs TRBV7-2 and TRBJ1-1, with D perhaps matching TRBD1 (5 bases). In germline, CDR1 is SGHTA, CDR2 FQGNSA. The CDR3 runs 14 residues. Trimming stripped 5 bases from V and 0 bases from J, with 10 bases between. CDR3: CASSPRQMNTEAFF. In DNA, the CDR3 is TGTGCCAGCAGCCCCCGACAGATGAACACTGAAGCTTTCTTT.

The rearrangement uses TRBV5-1 and TRBJ2-7; D unclear. Per the germline V gene, CDR1 is SGHRS and CDR2 is YFSETQ. V dropped 0 bases and J dropped 6 bases, with 4 bases sitting between them. CDR3 length: 11 amino acids. The CDR3 reads CASSLAREQYF. CDR3 nucleotide sequence: TGCGCCAGCAGCTTGGCCCGCGAGCAGTACTTC.